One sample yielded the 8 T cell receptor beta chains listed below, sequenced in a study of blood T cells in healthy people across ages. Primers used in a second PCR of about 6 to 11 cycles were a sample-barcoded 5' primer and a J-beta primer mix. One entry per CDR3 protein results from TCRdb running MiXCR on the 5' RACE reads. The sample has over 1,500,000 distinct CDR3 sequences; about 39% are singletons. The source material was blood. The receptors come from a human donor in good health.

The CDR3 reads CASSLPPPGPPGSSGEQYF. DNA for the CDR3: TGTGCCAGCAGCTTACCCCCGCCCGGGCCCCCTGGTAGTAGTGGCGAGCAGTACTTC. This rearrangement joins TRBV11-2 to TRBJ2-4; no clear D. The last part of the DNA fits TRBJ2-7 better; the J call may be wrong. This CDR3 is 19 amino acids long. Germline-derived CDR1 and CDR2 are SGHAT and FQNNGV.

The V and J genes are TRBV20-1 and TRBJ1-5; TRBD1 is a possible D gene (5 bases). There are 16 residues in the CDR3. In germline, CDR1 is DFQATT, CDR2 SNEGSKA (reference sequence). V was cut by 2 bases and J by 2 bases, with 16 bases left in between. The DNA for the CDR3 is TGCAGTGCTAGACCCAGGGTGCGGGAAGGCAATCAGCCCCAGCATTTT. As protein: CSARPRVREGNQPQHF.

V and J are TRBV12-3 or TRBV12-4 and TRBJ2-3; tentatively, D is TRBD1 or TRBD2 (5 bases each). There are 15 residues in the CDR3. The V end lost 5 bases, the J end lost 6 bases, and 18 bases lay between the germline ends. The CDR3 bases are TGTGCCAGCAGTGCCCCGGGACGGGTGCAGGATACGCAGTATTTT. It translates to CASSAPGRVQDTQYF.

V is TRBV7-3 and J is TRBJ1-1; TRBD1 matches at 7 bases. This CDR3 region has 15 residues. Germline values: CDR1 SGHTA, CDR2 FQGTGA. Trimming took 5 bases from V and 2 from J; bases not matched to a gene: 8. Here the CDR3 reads CASSDGVGGNTEAFF. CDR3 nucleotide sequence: TGTGCCAGCAGCGACGGGGTAGGGGGCAACACTGAAGCTTTCTTT.

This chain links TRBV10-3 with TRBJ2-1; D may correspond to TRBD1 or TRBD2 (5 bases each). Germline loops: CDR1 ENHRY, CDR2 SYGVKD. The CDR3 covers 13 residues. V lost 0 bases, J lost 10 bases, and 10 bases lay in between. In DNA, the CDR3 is TGTGCCATCAGTGAGTCGGGGGTATGGGAGCAGTTCTTC. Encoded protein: CAISESGVWEQFF.

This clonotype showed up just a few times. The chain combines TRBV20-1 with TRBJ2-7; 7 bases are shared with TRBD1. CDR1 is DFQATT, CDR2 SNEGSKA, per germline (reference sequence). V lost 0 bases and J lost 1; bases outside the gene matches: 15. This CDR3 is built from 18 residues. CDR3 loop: CSARERFYRGPFSYEQYF. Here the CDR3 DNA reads TGCAGTGCTAGAGAGCGCTTTTACAGGGGACCGTTTTCCTACGAGCAGTACTTC.

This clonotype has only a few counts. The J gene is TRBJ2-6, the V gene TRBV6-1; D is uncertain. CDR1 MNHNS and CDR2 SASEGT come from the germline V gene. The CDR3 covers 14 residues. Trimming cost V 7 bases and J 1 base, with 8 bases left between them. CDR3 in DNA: TGTGCCAGCACCGAGGCTTCTGGGGCCAACGTCCTGACTTTC. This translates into CASTEASGANVLTF.

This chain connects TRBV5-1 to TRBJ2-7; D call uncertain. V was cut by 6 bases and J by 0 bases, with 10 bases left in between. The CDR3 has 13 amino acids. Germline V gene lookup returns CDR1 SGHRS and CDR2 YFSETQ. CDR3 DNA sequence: TGCGCCAGCACCGACGGTGACTCCTACGAGCAGTACTTC. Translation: CASTDGDSYEQYF.